In this sample, the clone carrying this TCR beta chain turned up many times. Its antigen remains unknown. Clinical symptoms and serum thyroxine were used for diagnosis; TRAb, thyroid ultrasound and orbital computed tomography were also relied on. These data come from a study of Graves' ophthalmopathy and Graves' hyperthyroidism. Broader study findings: Ophthalmopathy cases were distinguished from stable hyperthyroidism by a 13-signature model, reaching around 88% sensitivity and about 81% specificity. Most thyroid-expanded clonotypes exceeding 0.001 frequency were also found in blood.

Amplification of TCR beta CDR3 regions used RNA transcripts. RT-PCR was first run with HTBI primers, then multiplex PCR in a second round. Via MiXCR, TCRdb re-called the multiplex PCR reads, giving one row per CDR3 protein. Of over a million distinct CDR3 sequences in the sample, about 38% were seen once. The CDR3 runs to 14 residues. V was pared by 4 bases and J by 1 base, with 10 bases between. This sequence originates from an adult man with Graves' hyperthyroidism. Sequencing used peripheral blood or thyroid tissue (not recorded which). This chain uses TRBV12-3 or TRBV12-4 with TRBJ2-5; D is undetermined. The CDR3 coding sequence is TGTGCCAGCAGTTCCCGACTGAGCCAAGAGACCCAGTACTTC. It specifies CASSSRLSQETQYF.